The 14 T cell receptor beta chains in this list originate from one sample, sequenced in a study of Ad26.COV2.S vaccination and SARS-CoV-2 variants. The treatment denotes: about 20 received Ad26.COV2.S at low or high dose, single or two shots; about 5 received placebo; per-sample allocation not given. At day 63 after the first vaccine or placebo injection, samples were drawn. TCRdb's copy holds only in-frame clones and misses some; the assay was immunoSEQ multiplex PCR. Altogether a few hundred thousand clones are present, around 87% being singletons, with the ten largest covering around 3%. Sequenced here: peripheral blood, sampled in a trial of Ad26.COV2.S vaccine versus placebo. These receptors originate from a person aged 18 to 59 who received the Ad26.COV2.S COVID-19 vaccine or a placebo.

The chain employs TRBV29-1 and TRBJ1-4; 7 bases align to TRBD1. This CDR3 comprises 14 residues. Germline V gene data show CDR1 as SQVTM and CDR2 as ANQGSEA. V dropped 4 bases and J dropped 0; count of bases not matched to a gene: 2. The CDR3 loop reads CSVGDRATNEKLFF. The CDR3 bases are TGCAGCGTTGGGGACAGAGCAACTAATGAAAAACTGTTTTTT. Filled out from reference TRBV29-1 and TRBJ1-4, the complete variable domain reads SAVISQKPSRDICQRGTSLTIQCQVDSQVTMMFWYRQQPGQSLTLIATANQGSEATYESGFVIDKFPISRPNLTFSTLTVSNMSPEDSSIYLCSVGDRATNEKLFFGSGTQLSVL.

In the case of this clone: Other DNA variants within this sample encode the same CDR3. V gene TRBV5-1 combines with J gene TRBJ1-1, with 7 nucleotides matching TRBD1. This CDR3 is built from 14 residues. V lost 1 base to trimming and J lost 4 bases; unmatched junction nucleotides: 4. Germline V lookup: CDR1 SGHRS, CDR2 YFSETQ. The CDR3 DNA reads as TGCGCCAGCAGCTTGCAAGGGGGCGGCACTGAAGCTTTCTTT. Its translation: CASSLQGGGTEAFF.

The rearrangement joins TRBV28 to TRBJ2-2; no firm D call. There are 14 residues in the CDR3. Germline values: CDR1 MDHEN, CDR2 SYDVKM. V was pared by 3 bases and J by 0 bases, with 5 bases between. The DNA for the CDR3 is TGTGCCAGCAGTTTGCATTCGAACACCGGGGAGCTGTTTTTT. It yields the protein CASSLHSNTGELFF.

The chain joins TRBV9 to TRBJ1-4; D gene ambiguous. Trimming left V 0 bases short and J 0 bases short, with 9 bases between. Per germline, CDR1 SGDLS and CDR2 YYNGEE. The CDR3 has 16 residues. CDR3 nucleotides: TGTGCCAGCAGCGTAGGGAACCGAGCAACTAATGAAAAACTGTTTTTT. Its protein product is CASSVGNRATNEKLFF. The full variable domain, its missing parts supplied by reference TRBV9 and TRBJ1-4, is DSGVTQTPKHLITATGQRVTLRCSPRSGDLSVYWYQQSLDQGLQFLIQYYNGEERAKGNILERFSAQQFPDLHSELNLSSLELGDSALYFCASSVGNRATNEKLFFGSGTQLSVL.

The chain has TRBV5-1 and TRBJ2-1; D is unclear. The germline gives CDR1 SGHRS, CDR2 YFSETQ. The germline V and J ends were trimmed by 1 base and 4 bases, with 9 bases remaining between them. The CDR3 is 14 residues long. The CDR3 region is CASSLSVAYNEQFF. Written as DNA, the CDR3 is TGCGCCAGCAGCTTGTCTGTAGCTTACAATGAGCAGTTCTTC.

V gene TRBV13 combines with J gene TRBJ2-5, with D maybe TRBD2 (5 bases). CDR1 is PRHDT and CDR2 is FYEKMQ in the germline V gene (reference sequence). This CDR3 comprises 13 residues. Trimming pared 6 bases from V and 5 bases from J, leaving 13 bases between. As DNA, the CDR3 is TGTGCCAGCAGACTAGACTCGACGGAGACCCAGTACTTC. It is translated as CASRLDSTETQYF.

This chain joins TRBV3-1 (or the pseudogene TRBV3-2) and TRBJ2-1; no firm D call. With 1 base removed from V and 5 bases from J, the gap between germline ends came to 15 bases. This CDR3 is 16 amino acids long. Germline values: CDR1 LGHDT, CDR2 YNNKEL (reference sequence). In DNA, the CDR3 is TGTGCCAGCAGCCAAGGCTTAGAAACACGCCACAATGAGCAGTTCTTC. The encoded protein is CASSQGLETRHNEQFF.

The V call is TRBV27, the J call TRBJ1-1; D unclear. Germline values: CDR1 MNHEY, CDR2 SMNVEV (reference sequence). Trimming stripped 8 bases from V and 5 bases from J, with 24 bases between. CDR3 length: 16 residues. The CDR3 region is CASASPAGVIGTEAFF. DNA of the CDR3: TGTGCCAGCGCATCCCCCGCCGGGGTAATAGGGACTGAAGCTTTCTTT.

The V and J genes are TRBV6-5 and TRBJ1-2; no clear D gene. This CDR3 contains 15 residues. Per germline, CDR1 MNHEY and CDR2 SVGAGI. Trimming removed 0 bases from V and 8 bases from J, with 16 bases in between. CDR3 loop: CASSYSNEVWGGYTF. CDR3 DNA: TGTGCCAGCAGTTACTCGAATGAAGTTTGGGGAGGCTACACCTTC.

J is TRBJ2-7 and V is TRBV2; TRBD1 matches 10 bases. Germline V gene data show CDR1 as SNHLY and CDR2 as FYNNEI. Losses at the gene ends were 6 bases for V and 4 bases for J; bases not matched to a gene: 6. CDR3 length: 14 amino acids. CDR3 protein: CASRTGQGVYEQYF. DNA of the CDR3: TGTGCCAGCAGAACCGGACAGGGGGTTTACGAGCAGTACTTC.

The chain combines TRBV5-8 with TRBJ1-2, with D uncertain. Trimming took 4 bases from V and 4 from J, leaving 8 bases between them. This CDR3 is 12 amino acids long. CDR1 and CDR2 (germline): SGHTS, YDEGEE. CDR3 protein: CASSRDVYGYTF. The CDR3 coding sequence is TGTGCCAGCAGCAGGGATGTCTATGGCTACACCTTC. Drawing the rest from reference TRBV5-8 and TRBJ1-2, the complete variable domain is EAGVTQSPTHLIKTRGQQATLRCSPISGHTSVYWYQQALGLGLQFLLWYDEGEERNRGNFPPRFSGRQFPNYSSELNVNALELEDSALYLCASSRDVYGYTFGSGTRLTVV.

The V call is TRBV19, the J call TRBJ1-2; tentatively, D is TRBD1 (6 bases). Germline values: CDR1 LNHDA, CDR2 SQIVND (reference sequence). This CDR3 region has 14 residues. The V and J ends lost 3 bases and 7 bases respectively, with 15 bases between them. CDR3 nucleotides: TGTGCCAGTAGTATCGGACAGCCCGCCCGTGGCTACACCTTC. Translation: CASSIGQPARGYTF.

This clone was seen just once. This chain joins TRBV25-1 and TRBJ2-7; 9 bases agree with TRBD1. Germline V lookup: CDR1 MGHDK, CDR2 SYGVNS. V was pared by 5 bases and J by 4 bases, with 6 bases of the junction left unmatched. The CDR3 extends over 14 amino acids. CDR3 loop: CASSRQGGGYEQYF. The CDR3 DNA reads TGTGCCAGCAGTCGACAGGGGGGCGGTTACGAGCAGTACTTC.

The chain uses TRBV4-1 and TRBJ2-1, with D possibly TRBD2 on 6 matching bases. Trimming pared 6 bases from V and 4 bases from J, leaving 19 bases between. The V gene's germline CDR1 is MGHRA and CDR2 YSYEKL. The CDR3 length is 16 residues. The CDR3 DNA sequence: TGCGCCAGCAGGGACCTAGTCCAGCGGGCATACAATGAGCAGTTCTTC. Translated: CASRDLVQRAYNEQFF.